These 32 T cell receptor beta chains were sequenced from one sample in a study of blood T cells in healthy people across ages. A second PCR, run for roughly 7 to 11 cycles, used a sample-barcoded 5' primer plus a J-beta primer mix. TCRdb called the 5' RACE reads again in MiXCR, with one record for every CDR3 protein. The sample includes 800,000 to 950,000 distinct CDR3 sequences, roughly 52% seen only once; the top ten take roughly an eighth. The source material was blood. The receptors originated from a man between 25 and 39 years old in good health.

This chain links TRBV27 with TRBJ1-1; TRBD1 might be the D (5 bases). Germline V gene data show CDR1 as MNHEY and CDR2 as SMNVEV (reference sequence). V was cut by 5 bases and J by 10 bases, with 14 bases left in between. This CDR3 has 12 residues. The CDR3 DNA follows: TGTGCCAGCAGTCCTCTGTACGGGGCAGCTTTCTTT. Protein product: CASSPLYGAAFF.

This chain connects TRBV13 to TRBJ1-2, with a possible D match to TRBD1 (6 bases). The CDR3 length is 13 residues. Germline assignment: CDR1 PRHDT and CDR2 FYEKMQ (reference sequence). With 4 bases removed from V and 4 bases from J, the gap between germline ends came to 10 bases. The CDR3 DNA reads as TGTGCCAGCAGCTCGGACAGTCCCTATGGCTACACCTTC. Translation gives CASSSDSPYGYTF.

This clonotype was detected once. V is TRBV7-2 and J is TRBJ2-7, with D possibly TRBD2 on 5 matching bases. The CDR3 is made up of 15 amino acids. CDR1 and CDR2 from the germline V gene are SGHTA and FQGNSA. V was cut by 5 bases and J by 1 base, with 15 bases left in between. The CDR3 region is CASSPSGSESYEQYF. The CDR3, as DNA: TGTGCCAGCAGCCCGAGTGGTAGCGAGTCCTACGAGCAGTACTTC. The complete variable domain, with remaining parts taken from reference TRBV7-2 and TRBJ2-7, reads GAGVSQSPSNKVTEKGKDVELRCDPISGHTALYWYRQSLGQGLEFLIYFQGNSAPDKSGLPSDRFSAERTGGSVSTLTIQRTQQEDSAVYLCASSPSGSESYEQYFGPGTRLTVT.

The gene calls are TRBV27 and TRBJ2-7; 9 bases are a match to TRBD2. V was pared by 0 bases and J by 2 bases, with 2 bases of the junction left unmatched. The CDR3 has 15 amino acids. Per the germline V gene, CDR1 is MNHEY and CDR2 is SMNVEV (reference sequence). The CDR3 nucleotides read TGTGCCAGCAGTTTATCCGGCGGGGGGGCCTACGAGCAGTACTTC. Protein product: CASSLSGGGAYEQYF.

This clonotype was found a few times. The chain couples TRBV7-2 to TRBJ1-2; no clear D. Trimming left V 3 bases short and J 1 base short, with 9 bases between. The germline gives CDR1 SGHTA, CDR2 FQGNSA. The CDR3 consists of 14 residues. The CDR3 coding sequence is TGTGCCAGCAGCTTGGCGGGGAGTAACTATGGCTACACCTTC. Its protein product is CASSLAGSNYGYTF.

The CDR3 nucleotides read TGTGCCAGCGGAAAAGGCAATCAGCCCCAGCATTTT. It yields the protein CASGKGNQPQHF. The chain carries TRBV12-3 or TRBV12-4 and TRBJ1-5; no clear D gene. The CDR3 totals 12 residues. V lost 8 bases to trimming and J lost 2 bases, with 7 bases between them.

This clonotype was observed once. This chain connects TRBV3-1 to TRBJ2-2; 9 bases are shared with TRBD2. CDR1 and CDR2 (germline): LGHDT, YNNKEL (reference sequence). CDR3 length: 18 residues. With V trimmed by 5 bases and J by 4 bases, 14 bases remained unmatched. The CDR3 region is CASSTRNPAGGGTGELFF. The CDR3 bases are TGTGCCAGCAGCACCCGCAACCCAGCGGGGGGTGGCACCGGGGAGCTGTTTTTT.

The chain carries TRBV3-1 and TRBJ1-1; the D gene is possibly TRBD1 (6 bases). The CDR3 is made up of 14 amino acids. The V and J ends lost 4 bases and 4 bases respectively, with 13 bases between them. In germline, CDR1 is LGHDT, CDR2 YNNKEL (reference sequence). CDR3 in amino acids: CASSPSTGFTEAFF. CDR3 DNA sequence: TGTGCCAGCAGCCCATCCACAGGGTTCACTGAAGCTTTCTTT.

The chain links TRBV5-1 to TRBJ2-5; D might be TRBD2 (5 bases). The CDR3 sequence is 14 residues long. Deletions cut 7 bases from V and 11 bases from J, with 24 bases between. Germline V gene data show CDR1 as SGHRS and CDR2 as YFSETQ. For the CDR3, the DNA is TGCGCCAGCGGCTCGAGTGGGTTTATGAGGGAGCAGTACTTC. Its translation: CASGSSGFMREQYF.

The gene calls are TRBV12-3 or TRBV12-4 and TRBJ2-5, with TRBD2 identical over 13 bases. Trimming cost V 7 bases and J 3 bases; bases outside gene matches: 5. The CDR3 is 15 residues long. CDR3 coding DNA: TGTGCCAGCACCCCGACTAGCGGGGGGAAAGAGACCCAGTACTTC. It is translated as CASTPTSGGKETQYF.

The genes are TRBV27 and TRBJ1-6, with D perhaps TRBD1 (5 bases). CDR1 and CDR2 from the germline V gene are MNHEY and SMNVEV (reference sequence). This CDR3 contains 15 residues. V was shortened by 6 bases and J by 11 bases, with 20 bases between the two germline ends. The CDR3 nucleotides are TGTGCCAGCAGCTTCGCCAGGGAGGTGGTTCCACCCCTCCACTTT. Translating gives CASSFAREVVPPLHF.

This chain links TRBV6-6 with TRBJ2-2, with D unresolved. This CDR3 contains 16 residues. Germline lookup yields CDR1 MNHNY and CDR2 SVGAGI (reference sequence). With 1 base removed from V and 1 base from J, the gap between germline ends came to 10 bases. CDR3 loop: CASSYLGRENTGELFF. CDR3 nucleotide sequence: TGTGCCAGCAGTTACTTGGGCAGAGAGAACACCGGGGAGCTGTTTTTT.

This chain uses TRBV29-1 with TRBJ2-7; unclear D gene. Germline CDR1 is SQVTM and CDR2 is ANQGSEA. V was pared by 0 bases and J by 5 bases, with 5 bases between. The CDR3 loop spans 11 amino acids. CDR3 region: CSVEDINEQYF. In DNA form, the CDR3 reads TGCAGCGTTGAAGACATAAACGAGCAGTACTTC.

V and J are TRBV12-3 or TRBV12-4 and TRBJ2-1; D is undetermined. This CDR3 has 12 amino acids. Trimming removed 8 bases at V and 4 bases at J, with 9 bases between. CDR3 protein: CASGRIYNEQFF. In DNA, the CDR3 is TGTGCCAGCGGGCGGATATACAATGAGCAGTTCTTC.

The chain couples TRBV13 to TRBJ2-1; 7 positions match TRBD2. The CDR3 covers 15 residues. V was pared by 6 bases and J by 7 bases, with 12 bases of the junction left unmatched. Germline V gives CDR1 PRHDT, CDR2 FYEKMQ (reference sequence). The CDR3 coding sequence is TGTGCCAGCAGTTCCCCCAGCGGGAATCGGAATGAGCAGTTCTTC. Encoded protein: CASSSPSGNRNEQFF.

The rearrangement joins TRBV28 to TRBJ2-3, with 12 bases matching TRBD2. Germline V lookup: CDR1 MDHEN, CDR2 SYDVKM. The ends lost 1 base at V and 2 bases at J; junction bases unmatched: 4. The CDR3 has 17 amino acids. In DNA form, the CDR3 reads TGTGCCAGCAGTTTATATGCTAGCGGGGGGGACACAGATACGCAGTATTTT. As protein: CASSLYASGGDTDTQYF.

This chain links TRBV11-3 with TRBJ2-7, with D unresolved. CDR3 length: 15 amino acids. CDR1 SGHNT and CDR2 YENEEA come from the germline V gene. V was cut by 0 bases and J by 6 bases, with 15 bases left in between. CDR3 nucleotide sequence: TGTGCCAGCAGCTTAGATCCGGAATTGAGCACCGAGCAGTACTTC. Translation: CASSLDPELSTEQYF.

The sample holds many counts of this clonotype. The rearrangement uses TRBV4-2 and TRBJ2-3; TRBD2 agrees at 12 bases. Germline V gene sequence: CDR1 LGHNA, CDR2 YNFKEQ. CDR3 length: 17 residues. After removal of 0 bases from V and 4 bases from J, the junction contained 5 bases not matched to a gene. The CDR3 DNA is TGTGCCAGCAGCCAAGATTGGACTAGCGGGGTGGCAGATACGCAGTATTTT. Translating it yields CASSQDWTSGVADTQYF.

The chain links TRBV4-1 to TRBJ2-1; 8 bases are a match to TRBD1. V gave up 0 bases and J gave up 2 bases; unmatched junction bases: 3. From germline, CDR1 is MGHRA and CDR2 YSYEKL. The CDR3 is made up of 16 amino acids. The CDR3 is CASSQEPGGPYNEQFF. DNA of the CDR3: TGCGCCAGCAGCCAAGAGCCAGGGGGCCCCTACAATGAGCAGTTCTTC.

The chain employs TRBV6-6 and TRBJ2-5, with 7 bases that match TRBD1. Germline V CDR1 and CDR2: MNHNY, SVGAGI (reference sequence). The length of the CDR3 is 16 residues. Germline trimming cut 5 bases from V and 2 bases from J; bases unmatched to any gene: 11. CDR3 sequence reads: CASSPRDSNTQETQYF. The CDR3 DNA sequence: TGTGCCAGCAGTCCCCGGGACAGCAACACTCAAGAGACCCAGTACTTC.

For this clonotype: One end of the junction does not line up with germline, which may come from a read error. The CDR3 spells CTSSFMTRDTGELFF. CDR3 DNA sequence: TGCACCAGCAGCTTTATGACAAGGGACACCGGGGAGCTGTTTTTT. This chain connects TRBV5-1 to TRBJ2-2; D is unclear. Germline V CDR1 and CDR2: SGHRS, YFSETQ. The CDR3 is 15 amino acids.

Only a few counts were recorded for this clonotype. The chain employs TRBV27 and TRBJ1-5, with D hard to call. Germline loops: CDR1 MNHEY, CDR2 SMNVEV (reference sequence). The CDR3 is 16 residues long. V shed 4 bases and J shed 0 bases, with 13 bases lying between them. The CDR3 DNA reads TGTGCCAGCAGTTCCTCGGGTGAGGGTAGCAATCAGCCCCAGCATTTT. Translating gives CASSSSGEGSNQPQHF.

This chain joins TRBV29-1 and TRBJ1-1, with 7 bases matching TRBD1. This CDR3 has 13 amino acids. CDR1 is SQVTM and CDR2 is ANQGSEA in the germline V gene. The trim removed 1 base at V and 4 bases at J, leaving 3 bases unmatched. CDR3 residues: CSVEGQGGTEAFF. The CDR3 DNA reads TGCAGCGTTGAAGGACAGGGCGGCACTGAAGCTTTCTTT.

The CDR3 loop is CASSPAGIAGGLGTQYF. The DNA for the CDR3 is TGTGCCAGCAGCCCAGCCGGGATAGCGGGGGGCCTTGGTACGCAGTATTTT. The J gene is TRBJ2-3, the V gene TRBV12-3 or TRBV12-4; 10 nucleotides align to TRBD2. The CDR3 length is 17 residues. V gave up 6 bases and J gave up 8 bases; unmatched junction bases: 17.

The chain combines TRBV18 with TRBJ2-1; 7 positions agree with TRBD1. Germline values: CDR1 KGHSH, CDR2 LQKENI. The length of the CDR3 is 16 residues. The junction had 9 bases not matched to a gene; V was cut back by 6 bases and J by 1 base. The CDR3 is CASSLNQGESYNEQFF. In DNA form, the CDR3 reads TGTGCCAGCTCGCTCAATCAGGGGGAATCCTACAATGAGCAGTTCTTC.

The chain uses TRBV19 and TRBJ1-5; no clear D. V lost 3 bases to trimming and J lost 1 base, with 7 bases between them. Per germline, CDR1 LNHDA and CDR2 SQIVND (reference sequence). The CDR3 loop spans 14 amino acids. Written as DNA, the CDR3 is TGTGCCAGTAGTATTACGGGAAGCAATCAGCCCCAGCATTTT. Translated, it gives CASSITGSNQPQHF.

Here the CDR3 reads CASTYGGGYDTGELFF. DNA of the CDR3: TGTGCCAGCACGTATGGTGGGGGGTACGACACCGGGGAGCTGTTTTTT. This chain links TRBV6-1 with TRBJ2-2; D might be TRBD2 (6 bases). V shed 7 bases and J shed 3 bases, with 18 bases lying between them. CDR1 and CDR2 from the germline V gene are MNHNS and SASEGT. The CDR3 is 16 residues long.

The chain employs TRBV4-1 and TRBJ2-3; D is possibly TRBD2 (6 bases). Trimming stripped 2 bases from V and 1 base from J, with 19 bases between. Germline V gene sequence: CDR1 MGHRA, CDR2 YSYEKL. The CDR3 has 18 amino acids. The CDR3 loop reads CASSQTSTAGYRTDTQYF. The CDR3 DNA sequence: TGCGCCAGCAGCCAAACGTCCACCGCGGGATATCGCACAGATACGCAGTATTTT.

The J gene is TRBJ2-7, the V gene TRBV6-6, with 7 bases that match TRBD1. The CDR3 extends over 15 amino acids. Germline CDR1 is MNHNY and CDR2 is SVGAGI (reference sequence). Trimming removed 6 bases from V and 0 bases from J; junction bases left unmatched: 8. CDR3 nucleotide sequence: TGTGCCAGCAGGCCCGACAGGGCGAGCTCCTACGAGCAGTACTTC. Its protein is CASRPDRASSYEQYF.

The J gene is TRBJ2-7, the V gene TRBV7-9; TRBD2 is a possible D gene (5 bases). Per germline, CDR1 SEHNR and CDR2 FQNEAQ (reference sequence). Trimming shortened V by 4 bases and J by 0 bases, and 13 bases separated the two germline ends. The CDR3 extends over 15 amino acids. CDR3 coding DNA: TGTGCCAGCAGCTCGACCGGGGTTGACTCCTACGAGCAGTACTTC. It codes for CASSSTGVDSYEQYF.

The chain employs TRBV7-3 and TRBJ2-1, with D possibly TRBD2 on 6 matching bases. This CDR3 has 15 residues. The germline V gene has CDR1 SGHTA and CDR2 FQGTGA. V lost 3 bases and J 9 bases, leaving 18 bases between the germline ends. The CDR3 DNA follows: TGTGCCAGCAGCTTGAGTGGGGGGAACTTTGGTGAGCAGTTCTTC. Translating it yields CASSLSGGNFGEQFF. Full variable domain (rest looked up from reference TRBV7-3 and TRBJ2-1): GAGVSQTPSNKVTEKGKYVELRCDPISGHTALYWYRQSLGQGPEFLIYFQGTGAADDSGLPNDRFFAVRPEGSVSTLKIQRTERGDSAVYLCASSLSGGNFGEQFFGPGTRLTVL.

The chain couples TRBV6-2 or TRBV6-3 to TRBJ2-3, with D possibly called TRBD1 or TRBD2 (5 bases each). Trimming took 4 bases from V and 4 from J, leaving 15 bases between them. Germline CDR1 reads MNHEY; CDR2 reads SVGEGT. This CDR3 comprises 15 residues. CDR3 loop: CASSFSARGPDTQYF. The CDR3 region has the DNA TGTGCCAGCAGTTTTTCAGCGAGGGGCCCAGATACGCAGTATTTT.